This T cell receptor (beta chain) was sequenced in a study of shared clonotypes between healthy human individuals. Study-level findings and limits: Clonotype sharing levels among donors were expected to vary with sequencing depth.

Division of CD4+ cells produced a CD45RA+ naive subset and a CD45RA-negative memory subset. Remarks on this clone: Its specificity is not known. Other nucleotide sequences in the sample specify the same CDR3.

A roughly 200 ng quantity of DNA, 30,000 to 35,000 T cell genomes, went into the sorted-subset replicate PCRs. Original analysis: From ImmunoSEQ came sequences covering only the junction and carrying no quality scores, so filtering differed. Sequenced by immunoSEQ multiplex PCR; TCRdb stores in-frame clones only, minus some. V, J and clone size are those of that table, while D and trimming were read from the DNA. The sample lists a few million clones, more than 80% occurring once. CDR1 MDHEN and CDR2 SYDVKM come from the germline V gene. With V trimmed by 4 bases and J by 5 bases, 4 bases remained unmatched. This CDR3 is 15 amino acids long.

Sequenced sample: naive CD4+ T cells from PBMCs. Noted subset: CD45RA+ positively selected. The V gene is TRBV28, the J gene TRBJ2-2; 10 bases fit TRBD1. The receptor was isolated from a young man in good health. Some clones in this sample may be carry-over from other donors' samples. As DNA, the CDR3 is TGTGCCAGCAGTTCTCCGGGACAGGGGACCGGGGAGCTGTTTTTT. This sequence encodes CASSSPGQGTGELFF. The full variable domain, completed using reference TRBV28 and TRBJ2-2, is DVKVTQSSRYLVKRTGEKVFLECVQDMDHENMFWYRQDPGLGLRLIYFSYDVKMKEKGDIPEGYSVSREKKERFSLILESASTNQTSMYLCASSSPGQGTGELFFGEGSRLTVL.